The clone carrying this TCR beta chain was counted a few times. Its antigen is unknown. This sample was included in a study of T cells in Graves' hyperthyroidism and ophthalmopathy. Study-level points and caveats: The blood repertoire included most of the expanded thyroid clonotypes above 0.001.

TCR beta CDR3 regions were amplified from RNA. Initially, a first-round RT-PCR of the TCR CDR3 employed the HTBI primer set. TCRdb processed the multiplex PCR reads anew with MiXCR; each CDR3 protein has one entry. There are hundreds of thousands of distinct CDR3 sequences in the sample; 11% to 15% occur only once, and 10% to 13% lies in the top ten. Calling Graves' hyperthyroidism stable meant ophthalmopathy did not progress within 18 months. CDR3 length equals 14 residues. Germline CDR1 and CDR2: LNHDA and SQIVND (reference sequence). Trimming removed 9 bases from V and 4 bases from J, with 18 bases in between.

Sequenced input: blood. The chain recombines TRBV19 with TRBJ1-1, with D possibly matching TRBD1 (6 bases). The sequence was obtained from a woman aged 18-35 years with Graves' hyperthyroidism. CDR3 protein: CASAKGVQSTEAFF. CDR3 sequence (DNA): TGTGCCAGCGCAAAGGGGGTGCAGAGCACTGAAGCTTTCTTT.